This TCR beta chain originates from a study of identical twins. Study observations and caveats: The conclusions drew on cross-sectional statistical analysis instead of tracking the same donors. Researchers caution that invariant MAIT and iNKT cells could partly confound zero-insertion analyses.

cDNA molecules carried unique molecular identifiers, and template switching added a universal primer site. Via MiXCR, TCRdb re-called the 5' RACE reads, giving one row per CDR3 protein. Of about 200,000 distinct CDR3 sequences in the sample, around 9.6% were seen once. Trimming took 0 bases from V and 5 from J, leaving 10 bases between them. This CDR3 is 13 amino acids long. Germline CDR1 is DFQATT and CDR2 is SNEGSKA (reference sequence). Many counts were recorded for this clonotype. Its target is not known. This TCR was recovered from a woman aged 18-29 years in good health. V and J are TRBV20-1 and TRBJ2-5; unclear D gene. Sequenced: memory (CD45RO+) T cells sorted from blood. DNA for the CDR3: TGCAGTGCTAGAGATTTGTGGAAGGAGACCCAGTACTTC. Translating gives CSARDLWKETQYF.